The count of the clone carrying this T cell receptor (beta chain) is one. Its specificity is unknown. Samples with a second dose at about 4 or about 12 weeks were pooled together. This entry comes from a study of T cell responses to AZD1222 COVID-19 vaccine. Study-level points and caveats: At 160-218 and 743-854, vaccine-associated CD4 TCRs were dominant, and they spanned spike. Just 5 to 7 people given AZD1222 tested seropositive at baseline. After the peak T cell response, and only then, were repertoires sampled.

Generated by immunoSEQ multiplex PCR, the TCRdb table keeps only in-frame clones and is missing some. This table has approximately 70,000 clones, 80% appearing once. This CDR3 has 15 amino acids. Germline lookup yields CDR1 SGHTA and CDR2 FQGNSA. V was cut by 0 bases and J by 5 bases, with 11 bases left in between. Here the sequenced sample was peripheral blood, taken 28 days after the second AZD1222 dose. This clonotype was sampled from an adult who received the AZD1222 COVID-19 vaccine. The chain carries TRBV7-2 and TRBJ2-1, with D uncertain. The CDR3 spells CASSLASLPDNEQFF. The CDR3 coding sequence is TGTGCCAGCAGCTTAGCGTCCCTCCCAGACAATGAGCAGTTCTTC.